Here is one T cell receptor (beta chain) with its context. These data originate in a study of shared T cell receptors in the human thymus. Repertoires were generated with immunoSEQ multiplex PCR, while TCRdb's copy carries only in-frame clones and drops some. The sample yields some 700,000 clones, over 75% seen once. Trimming cost V 0 bases and J 8 bases; bases outside gene matches: 8. The CDR3 length is 16 residues. Germline assignment: CDR1 WSHSY and CDR2 SAAADI. The same specimen was also included in a second study, on human thymus T cells. As that study records: The donor group consisted of healthy Finnish infants who were having corrective surgery for congenital heart defects. Related studies noted strongly shared thymic repertoires across unrelated people.

The sequencing sample was made of thymocytes. This chain uses TRBV10-2 with TRBJ1-4; 8 nucleotides agree with TRBD1. This TCR was recovered from a girl under two years old with a congenital heart defect. The CDR3 DNA follows: TGCGCCAGCAGTGAGTCGCTGGGACAGGCCACCGAAAAACTGTTTTTT. Amino acids: CASSESLGQATEKLFF.